This TCR beta chain was recorded in a study of T cells in Graves' hyperthyroidism and ophthalmopathy. Amplified TCR beta CDR3 regions derived from RNA transcripts. The study used the HTBI primer set for a first-round RT-PCR of the TCR CDR3. TCRdb reprocessed the multiplex PCR reads via MiXCR and lists one record per CDR3 protein. The table has a few hundred thousand distinct CDR3 sequences, approximately 44% seen once. Absence of ophthalmopathy progression within 18 months defined stable Graves' hyperthyroidism. Study outcomes and limitations: Most thyroid-expanded clonotypes above 0.001 were also found in blood.

V was trimmed by 3 bases and J by 12 bases, leaving 8 bases between them. CDR1 is SGHTA, CDR2 FQGNSA, per germline. CDR3 length: 10 residues. This clonotype was seen just once. The antigen is unknown. This chain joins TRBV7-2 and TRBJ1-2; D gene ambiguous. Sequences were obtained from peripheral blood or thyroid tissue (not recorded which). The receptor comes from a young woman with Graves' hyperthyroidism. The CDR3 is CASSLITDTF. The CDR3 DNA is TGTGCCAGCAGCTTGATTACAGACACCTTC.